This TCR beta chain derives from a study of cytomegalovirus exposure and HLA in healthy donors. This CDR3 region has 13 residues. The germline V gene has CDR1 GTSNPN and CDR2 SVGIG (reference sequence). The PCR contained 60 Vbeta and 13 Jbeta primers. Only in-frame clones appear in the TCRdb table, and some are missing; sequencing was by immunoSEQ multiplex PCR. Of 100,000 to 150,000 clones in the sample, about 81% were seen once. This receptor was taken from a woman aged 25 to 45 in good health and CMV-seronegative. The genes are TRBV30 and TRBJ2-5, with D perhaps TRBD2 (6 bases). The source material was PBMCs. CDR3 amino acids: CAGGGGVGKTQYF. In nucleotides, the CDR3 is TGTGCGGGGGGTGGAGGGGTCGGGAAGACCCAGTACTTC.